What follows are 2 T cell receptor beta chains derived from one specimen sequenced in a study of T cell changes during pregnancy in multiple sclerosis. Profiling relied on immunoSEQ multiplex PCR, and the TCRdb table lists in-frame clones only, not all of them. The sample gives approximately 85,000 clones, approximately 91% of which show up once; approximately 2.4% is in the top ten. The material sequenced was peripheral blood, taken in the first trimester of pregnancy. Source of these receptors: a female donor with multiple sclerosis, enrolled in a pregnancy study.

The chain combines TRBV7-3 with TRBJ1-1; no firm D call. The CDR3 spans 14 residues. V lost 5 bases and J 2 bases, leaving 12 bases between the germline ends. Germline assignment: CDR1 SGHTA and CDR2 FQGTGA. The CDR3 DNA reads TGTGCCAGCAGCCCAGGTCCAGGAAACACTGAAGCTTTCTTT. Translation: CASSPGPGNTEAFF. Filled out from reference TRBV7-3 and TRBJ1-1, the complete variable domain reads GAGVSQTPSNKVTEKGKYVELRCDPISGHTALYWYRQSLGQGPEFLIYFQGTGAADDSGLPNDRFFAVRPEGSVSTLKIQRTERGDSAVYLCASSPGPGNTEAFFGQGTRLTVV.

This CDR3 reads CASSRNRGPGSGANVLTF. Written as DNA, the CDR3 is TGTGCCAGTAGTAGAAACAGGGGTCCCGGCTCTGGGGCCAACGTCCTGACTTTC. V is TRBV19 and J is TRBJ2-6; 7 bases match TRBD1. The germline V gene has CDR1 LNHDA and CDR2 SQIVND (reference sequence). The V segment lost 4 bases and the J segment 0 bases; nucleotides outside the gene matches: 9. This CDR3 is built from 18 residues.